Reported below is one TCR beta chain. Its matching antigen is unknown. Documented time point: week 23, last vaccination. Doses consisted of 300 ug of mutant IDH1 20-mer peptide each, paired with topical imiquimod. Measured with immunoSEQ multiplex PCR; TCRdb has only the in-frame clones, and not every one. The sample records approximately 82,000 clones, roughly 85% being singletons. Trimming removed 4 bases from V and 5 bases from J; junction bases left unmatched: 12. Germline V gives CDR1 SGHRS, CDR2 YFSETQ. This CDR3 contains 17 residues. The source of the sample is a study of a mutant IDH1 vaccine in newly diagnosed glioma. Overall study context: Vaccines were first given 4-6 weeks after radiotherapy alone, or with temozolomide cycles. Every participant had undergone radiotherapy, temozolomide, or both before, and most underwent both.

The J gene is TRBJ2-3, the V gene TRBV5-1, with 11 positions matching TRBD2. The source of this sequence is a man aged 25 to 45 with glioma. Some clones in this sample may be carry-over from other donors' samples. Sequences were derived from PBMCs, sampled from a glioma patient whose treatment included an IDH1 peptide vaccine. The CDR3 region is CASSRKPTSGTEDTQYF. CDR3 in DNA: TGCGCCAGCAGCCGGAAGCCGACTAGCGGGACTGAAGATACGCAGTATTTT.